The sequence of this TCR beta chain was determined in a study of T cells in Graves' hyperthyroidism and ophthalmopathy. Per germline, CDR1 DFQATT and CDR2 SNEGSKA (reference sequence). The CDR3 covers 14 residues. With V trimmed by 2 bases and J by 4 bases, 3 bases remained unmatched. The source material, RNA transcripts, was used to amplify TCR beta CDR3 regions. The TCR CDR3 first-round RT-PCR relied on the HTBI primer set. TCRdb itself ran the multiplex PCR reads through MiXCR, one entry per CDR3 protein. The sample has about 640,000 distinct CDR3 sequences; less than 25% are singletons. This clonotype was detected only once.

This TCR was sampled from a man in his thirties or forties with Graves' ophthalmopathy. The chain carries TRBV20-1 and TRBJ2-1; 9 bases are a match to TRBD2. Sequenced input: blood. CDR3 protein: CSARLREGYNEQFF. CDR3 sequence (DNA): TGCAGTGCTAGATTGCGGGAGGGTTACAATGAGCAGTTCTTC.